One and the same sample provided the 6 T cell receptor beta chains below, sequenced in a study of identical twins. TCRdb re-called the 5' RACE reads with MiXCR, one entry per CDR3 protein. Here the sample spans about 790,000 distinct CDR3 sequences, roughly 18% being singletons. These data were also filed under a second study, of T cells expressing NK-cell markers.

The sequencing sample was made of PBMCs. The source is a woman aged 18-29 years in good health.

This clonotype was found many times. The CDR3 is CASSSGQNRNYGYTF. The CDR3 DNA is TGTGCCAGCAGCTCGGGACAGAATCGTAACTATGGCTACACCTTC. The rearrangement joins TRBV7-9 to TRBJ1-2, with 7 bases aligning to TRBD1. CDR3 length: 15 amino acids. V lost 4 bases to trimming and J lost 1 base; unmatched junction nucleotides: 6. Germline CDR1 and CDR2: SEHNR and FQNEAQ (reference sequence). The full variable domain, in which reference TRBV7-9 and TRBJ1-2 provide the parts outside the CDR3, is DTGVSQNPRHKITKRGQNVTFRCDPISEHNRLYWYRQTLGQGPEFLTYFQNEAQLEKSRLLSDRFSAERPKGSFSTLEIQRTEQGDSAMYLCASSSGQNRNYGYTFGSGTRLTVV.

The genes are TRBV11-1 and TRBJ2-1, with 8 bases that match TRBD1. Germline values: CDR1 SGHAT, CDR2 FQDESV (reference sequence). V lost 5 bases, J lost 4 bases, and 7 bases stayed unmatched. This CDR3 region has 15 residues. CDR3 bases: TGTGCCAGCAGCAGAGGGACAGGCGCGTACAATGAGCAGTTCTTC. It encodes CASSRGTGAYNEQFF.

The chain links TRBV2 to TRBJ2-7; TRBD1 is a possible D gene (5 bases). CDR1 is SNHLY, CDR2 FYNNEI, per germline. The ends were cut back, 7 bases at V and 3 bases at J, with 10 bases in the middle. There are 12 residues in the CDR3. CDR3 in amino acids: CASKQGNYEQYF. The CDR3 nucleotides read TGTGCCAGCAAGCAGGGCAACTACGAGCAGTACTTC.

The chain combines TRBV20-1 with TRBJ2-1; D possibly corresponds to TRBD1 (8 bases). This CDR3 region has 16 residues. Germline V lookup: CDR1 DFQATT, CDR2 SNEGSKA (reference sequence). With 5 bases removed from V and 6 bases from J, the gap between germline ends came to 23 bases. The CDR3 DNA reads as TGCAGTGCTTCGGACAGGGTAGAGACTAGCAGCAATGAGCAGTTCTTC. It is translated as CSASDRVETSSNEQFF.

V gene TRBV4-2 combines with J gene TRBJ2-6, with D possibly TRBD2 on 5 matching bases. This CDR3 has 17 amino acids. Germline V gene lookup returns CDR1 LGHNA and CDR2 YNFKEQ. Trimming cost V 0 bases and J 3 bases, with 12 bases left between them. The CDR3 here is CASSQDTDAGGANVLTF. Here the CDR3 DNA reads TGTGCCAGCAGCCAAGATACCGATGCGGGTGGGGCCAACGTCCTGACTTTC.

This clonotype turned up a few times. This chain's CDR3 is CASSGGQGADQPQHF. The CDR3, as DNA: TGTGCCAGCAGTGGAGGACAGGGGGCTGATCAGCCCCAGCATTTT. V is TRBV6-1 and J is TRBJ1-5; 11 bases are a match to TRBD1. J gave up 5 bases and V 4 bases, and 4 bases lay outside the gene matches. Germline V lookup: CDR1 MNHNS, CDR2 SASEGT. This CDR3 has 15 amino acids.